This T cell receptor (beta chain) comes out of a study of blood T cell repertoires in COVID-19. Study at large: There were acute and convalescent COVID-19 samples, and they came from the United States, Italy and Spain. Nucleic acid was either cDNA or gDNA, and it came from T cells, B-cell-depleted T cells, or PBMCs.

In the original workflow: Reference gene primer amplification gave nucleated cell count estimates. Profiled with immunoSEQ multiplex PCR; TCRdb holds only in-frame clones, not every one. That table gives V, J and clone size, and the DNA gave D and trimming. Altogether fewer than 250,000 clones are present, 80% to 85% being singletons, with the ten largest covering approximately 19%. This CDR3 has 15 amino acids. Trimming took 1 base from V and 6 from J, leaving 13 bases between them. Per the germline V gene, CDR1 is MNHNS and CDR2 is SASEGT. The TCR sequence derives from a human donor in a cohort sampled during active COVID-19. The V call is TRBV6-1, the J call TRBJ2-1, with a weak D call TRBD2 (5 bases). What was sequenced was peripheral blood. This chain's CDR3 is CASSEVRGIRNEQFF. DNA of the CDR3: TGTGCCAGCAGTGAAGTTCGGGGTATCCGCAATGAGCAGTTCTTC.